A selection of T cell receptor beta chains follows, all from one sample in a study of T cell repertoires in cytomegalovirus infection. Via MiXCR, TCRdb re-called the reads, giving one row per CDR3 protein. The data hold 740,000 or so distinct CDR3 sequences, with less than 40% observed a single time. Source material: PBMCs. The receptors originated from a human donor in good health (CMV status not recorded). Some clones in this sample may be carry-over from other donors' samples. The CDR3 runs from the conserved cysteine through the conserved F or W. A D gene is named only where the DNA matches it firmly. Clone size is not always given. Where it is, it says once, few, many or a class for expanded clones.

cdr3_aa cdr3_nt j_call d_call v_call clone_size
CSARDRVAEQFF TGCAGTGCTAGAGATAGGGTAGCGGAGCAGTTCTTC TRBJ2-1 . TRBV20-1 few
CASSLAAYTGELFF TGTGCCAGCAGCTTAGCGGCTTACACCGGGGAGCTGTTTTTT TRBJ2-2 . TRBV7-2 many
CASMTGGNTIYF TGTGCCAGCATGACAGGAGGAAACACCATATATTTT TRBJ1-3 . TRBV7-2 many
CASGPGTGGKNIQYF TGCGCCAGCGGGCCCGGGACAGGGGGCAAAAACATTCAGTACTTC TRBJ2-4 TRBD1 TRBV5-1 .
CASSHSDRDRGGNQPQHF TGTGCCAGCAGCCACTCAGACCGGGACAGGGGAGGCAATCAGCCCCAGCATTTT TRBJ1-5 TRBD1 TRBV5-6 few
CASSVPGPGNTIYF TGTGCCAGCAGTGTCCCGGGCCCTGGAAACACCATATATTTT TRBJ1-3 . TRBV12-3/TRBV12-4 few
CASSQHAGQDIDEQFF TGTGCCAGCAGCCAACACGCCGGACAGGATATCGATGAGCAGTTCTTC TRBJ2-1 TRBD1 TRBV11-1 many
CASSSTGNNQPQHF TGTGCCAGCAGTTCGACAGGGAACAATCAGCCCCAGCATTTT TRBJ1-5 TRBD1 TRBV28 few
CATSDFRSGIEYNEQFF TGTGCCACCAGTGATTTTAGGTCAGGGATCGAGTACAATGAGCAGTTCTTC TRBJ2-1 . TRBV24-1 .
CASSLVTGGETQYF TGTGCCAGCAGCTTAGTTACAGGGGGCGAGACCCAGTACTTC TRBJ2-5 TRBD1 TRBV7-9 few
CASSPMGVGTEAFF TGTGCCAGCAGCCCCATGGGGGTGGGCACTGAAGCTTTCTTT TRBJ1-1 . TRBV7-9 few
CASRSDWFQETQYF TGCGCCAGCAGGTCGGACTGGTTTCAAGAGACCCAGTACTTC TRBJ2-5 . TRBV5-1 .
CATSVSAVASGDSYNEQFF TGTGCCACCAGTGTCTCTGCCGTGGCTAGCGGGGACTCCTACAATGAGCAGTTCTTC TRBJ2-1 TRBD2 TRBV24-1 few
CASSRNRGVGNQPQHF TGTGCCAGCAGCCGGAACAGGGGTGTGGGCAATCAGCCCCAGCATTTT TRBJ1-5 TRBD1 TRBV7-1 .
CASSDQGSYEQYF TGTGCCAGCAGTGACCAGGGGTCCTACGAGCAGTACTTC TRBJ2-7 . TRBV28 .
CASSFVRDLGNTIYF TGTGCCAGCAGCTTCGTTAGGGACCTTGGAAACACCATATATTTT TRBJ1-3 . TRBV7-6 .
CASGLVRGGNQPQHF TGTGCTAGTGGTTTGGTACGCGGGGGCAATCAGCCCCAGCATTTT TRBJ1-5 . TRBV12-5 many
CASSNAGGWRNEQFF TGTGCCAGCAGTAACGCCGGGGGGTGGCGCAATGAGCAGTTCTTC TRBJ2-1 TRBD2 TRBV6-6 .
CASSERVHQGTGELFF TGTGCCAGCAGCGAACGGGTTCATCAAGGGACCGGGGAGCTGTTTTTT TRBJ2-2 . TRBV7-6 .
CASSPIGTAPNSPLHF TGTGCCAGTAGTCCAATCGGGACAGCTCCTAATTCACCCCTCCACTTT TRBJ1-6 TRBD1 TRBV19 once
CASSYVEDSPLHF TGTGCCAGCAGCTACGTCGAGGATTCACCCCTCCACTTT TRBJ1-6 . TRBV7-4 few
CASSTLASGTYEQYF TGTGCCAGTAGTACCCTGGCCTCTGGGACCTACGAGCAGTACTTC TRBJ2-7 . TRBV19 .
CASSLDGFSGELFF TGTGCCAGCAGCTTAGACGGGTTCAGCGGGGAGCTGTTTTTT TRBJ2-2 . TRBV7-3 few
CASSRNWGGLETQYF TGTGCCAGCAGCCGCAACTGGGGGGGACTTGAGACCCAGTACTTC TRBJ2-5 TRBD2 TRBV6-5 .
CASSDGRNYGYTF TGTGCCAGCAGCGACGGGAGAAACTATGGCTACACCTTC TRBJ1-2 . TRBV6-2/TRBV6-3 few
CASSLSLGNQPQHF TGTGCCAGCAGTTTGTCCTTGGGAAATCAGCCCCAGCATTTT TRBJ1-5 . TRBV28 .
CASTDSASGNTIYF TGTGCCAGTACGGACAGTGCCTCTGGAAACACCATATATTTT TRBJ1-3 . TRBV19 few
CASSLNPSGRAETQYF TGTGCCAGCAGCTTAAATCCCAGCGGGAGGGCGGAGACCCAGTACTTC TRBJ2-5 TRBD2 TRBV7-2 many
CASSFLQGPEQFF TGTGCCAGCAGCTTTCTCCAGGGTCCCGAGCAGTTCTTC TRBJ2-1 . TRBV7-6 .
CASSNRDRGYEPYF TGTGCCAGCAGCAACCGGGACAGGGGGTACGAGCCGTACTTC TRBJ2-7 TRBD1 TRBV7-8 .
CASSHDYGGNEQFF TGTGCCAGCAGCCACGACTATGGTGGCAATGAGCAGTTCTTC TRBJ2-1 . TRBV5-6 many
CASRDRGNSPLHF TGTGCCAGCAGGGACAGGGGCAATTCACCCCTCCACTTT TRBJ1-6 TRBD1 TRBV12-3/TRBV12-4 .
CASSALDFSYNEQFF TGTGCCAGCAGTGCCCTGGACTTTTCCTACAATGAGCAGTTCTTC TRBJ2-1 . TRBV28 .
CASSVVQGAGELFF TGTGCCAGCAGCGTAGTGCAGGGTGCCGGGGAGCTGTTTTTT TRBJ2-2 . TRBV9 .
CASSLTGATYEQYF TGTGCCAGCAGCCTGACAGGGGCCACCTACGAGCAGTACTTC TRBJ2-7 TRBD1 TRBV28 few
CASSSYSGTDEQYF TGTGCCAGCAGCTCATACTCCGGAACTGACGAGCAGTACTTC TRBJ2-7 . TRBV7-6 .
CSARDPRGYSGNTIYF TGCAGTGCTAGAGATCCCCGGGGCTACTCTGGAAACACCATATATTTT TRBJ1-3 . TRBV20-1 .
CASSFYRDGSPLHF TGTGCCAGCAGCTTTTACAGGGACGGGTCACCCCTCCACTTT TRBJ1-6 . TRBV7-9 .
CASSQVWTEDFF TGTGCCAGCAGCCAAGTTTGGACTGAGGATTTCTTT TRBJ1-1 . TRBV14 .
CASSSEHGRDTQYF TGTGCCAGCAGTTCCGAACACGGGCGAGATACGCAGTATTTT TRBJ2-3 . TRBV12-3/TRBV12-4 many
CASSLVLAGDQETQYF TGTGCCAGCAGCTTAGTGCTAGCGGGAGACCAAGAGACCCAGTACTTC TRBJ2-5 TRBD2 TRBV7-9 .
CASSLAASEQYF TGTGCCAGCAGCTTAGCAGCGTCCGAGCAGTACTTC TRBJ2-7 . TRBV7-2 .
CASSPRDSAAVAGFFQETQYF TGTGCCAGCAGCCCGCGGGACTCCGCCGCGGTAGCGGGATTTTTCCAAGAGACCCAGTACTTC TRBJ2-5 TRBD2 TRBV7-6 .
CASSLANNSPLHF TGTGCCAGCAGCTTAGCAAATAATTCACCCCTCCACTTT TRBJ1-6 . TRBV7-6 many
CASSRRTGVNQPQHF TGTGCCAGCAGCCGTCGGACAGGAGTCAATCAGCCCCAGCATTTT TRBJ1-5 TRBD1 TRBV2 .